The T cell receptor (beta chain) described here comes from a study of CD8 T cells in Susac syndrome. The CDR3 totals 16 residues. CDR1 is SGHDN and CDR2 is FVKESK in the germline V gene. The J segment lost 1 base and the V segment lost 0 bases, leaving 5 bases of the junction unmatched. The study, taken as a whole, reports: It was acknowledged in the study that its TCR sequencing and HLA analysis involved a relatively small number of individuals.

As concerns this clonotype: Its antigen remains unknown.

Sequencing of TCR beta was carried out in blood CD8+ and CD4+ T cells. The control participants were healthy donors, and these controls were matched with respect to both age and sex. Isolation of CD8+ and CD4+ T cells was performed negatively, whereas enrichment of TEMRA cells was done by FACS. The RNA input was about 0.45 to 1 ug, and it was reverse transcribed with random hexamers. Each CDR3 protein is one row after TCRdb ran MiXCR on the immunoSEQ multiplex PCR reads. Altogether roughly 200,000 distinct CDR3 sequences are present, approximately 93% being singletons, with the ten largest covering 0.1% to 0.12%.

V and J are TRBV14 and TRBJ2-5, with 7 positions matching TRBD1. This TCR was recovered from a human donor in good health. The source material was CD4+ T cells from PBMCs. The CDR3 spells CASSQDLGTVQETQYF. The CDR3 nucleotides are TGTGCCAGCAGCCAAGATCTCGGGACAGTCCAAGAGACCCAGTACTTC.